This TCR beta chain was identified during a study of OX40 agonist ivuxolimab in advanced cancers. Sequenced by immunoSEQ multiplex PCR; TCRdb stores in-frame clones only, minus some. The sample has about 60,000 clones; approximately 83% are singletons. The CDR3 totals 17 residues. The trim removed 2 bases at V and 2 bases at J, leaving 10 bases unmatched. Germline CDR1 and CDR2: SGHTA and FQGNSA. This clone occurred once. This receptor was obtained from an adult with an advanced solid tumor such as melanoma, head and neck, liver or kidney cancer. V is TRBV7-2 and J is TRBJ1-1; 8 nucleotides align to TRBD1. The sample here was CD4+ or CD8+ T cells sorted from blood, taken in a trial of the OX40 agonist ivuxolimab. DNA of the CDR3: TGTGCCAGCAGCTTACGAGAGACAGGGGTAGGCAACACTGAAGCTTTCTTT. It codes for CASSLRETGVGNTEAFF.